These 14 T cell receptor beta chains share one sample of origin, sequenced in a study of early T cells in non-severe SARS-CoV-2 infection. TCRdb reanalysed the 5' RACE reads using MiXCR and keeps one entry per CDR3 protein. The sample holds around 81,000 distinct CDR3 sequences; around 15% are singletons and the top ten take approximately 11%. The sample taken for sequencing was whole blood. Source of these receptors: an adult who was a healthcare worker with PCR-confirmed SARS-CoV-2 infection or an uninfected control (not recorded which).

This clonotype was detected a few times. J is TRBJ2-4 and V is TRBV5-6; D could derive from TRBD1 or TRBD2 (5 bases each). Germline values: CDR1 SGHDT, CDR2 YYEEEE. This CDR3 comprises 13 residues. Trimming pared 1 base from V and 16 bases from J, leaving 18 bases between. CDR3 nucleotide sequence: TGTGCCAGCAGCTTGTGGGGGAACGGAGGTAAATACTTC. This codes for CASSLWGNGGKYF.

This clonotype has just a few counts. The chain recombines TRBV12-3 or TRBV12-4 with TRBJ2-3; 7 bases are shared with TRBD1. The CDR3 extends over 15 amino acids. After removal of 1 base from V and 6 bases from J, the junction contained 7 bases not matched to a gene. The CDR3 nucleotides are TGTGCCAGCAGTTTAGACAGGGGTATGGTTGATACGCAGTATTTT. Translated, it gives CASSLDRGMVDTQYF.

The chain uses TRBV6-4 and TRBJ1-1; 8 bases agree with TRBD1. With 6 bases clipped from V and 6 bases from J, the junction kept 6 bases outside the gene matches. The CDR3 extends over 13 amino acids. Germline CDR1 MRHNA, CDR2 SNTAGT. DNA of the CDR3: TGTGCCAGCAGGACAGGGGAGGCATCTGAAGCTTTCTTT. It encodes CASRTGEASEAFF.

This clonotype was detected a few times. The rearrangement links TRBV11-1 to TRBJ2-6; 7 bases line up with TRBD1. J gave up 0 bases and V 5 bases, and 10 bases lay outside the gene matches. The CDR3 sequence is 18 residues long. The germline CDR1 and CDR2 sequences are SGHAT and FQDESV (reference sequence). DNA for the CDR3: TGTGCCAGCAGCGGACTTGGGACAGCTTACTCTGGGGCCAACGTCCTGACTTTC. Its translation is CASSGLGTAYSGANVLTF.

This chain links TRBV29-1 with TRBJ1-1; D ambiguous. The V end lost 6 bases, the J end lost 2 bases, and 22 bases lay between the germline ends. Germline V gene lookup returns CDR1 SQVTM and CDR2 ANQGSEA. This CDR3 comprises 16 residues. The CDR3 bases are TGCAGCGTCGAATACCCCATTATGGGTCCCAACACTGAAGCTTTCTTT. This encodes CSVEYPIMGPNTEAFF.

The rearrangement joins TRBV19 to TRBJ2-6; the D gene is possibly TRBD1 (6 bases). The V end was cut by 7 bases, the J end by 2 bases, with 15 bases between. Germline V gene lookup returns CDR1 LNHDA and CDR2 SQIVND (reference sequence). This CDR3 comprises 16 residues. CDR3 DNA: TGTGCCAGTACCCTACTAGGGGGACCTGGGGCCAACGTCCTGACTTTC. It specifies CASTLLGGPGANVLTF.

This clonotype was counted at least ten times. This rearrangement joins TRBV4-1 to TRBJ1-6; the D gene is possibly TRBD1 (5 bases). CDR3 size: 13 residues. Deletions cut 9 bases from V and 6 bases from J, with 12 bases between. Per the germline V gene, CDR1 is MGHRA and CDR2 is YSYEKL. The CDR3 DNA follows: TGCGCCAGTGCGGGGGATGTTAATTCACCCCTCCACTTT. Translating gives CASAGDVNSPLHF.

V is TRBV12-3 or TRBV12-4 and J is TRBJ1-2; D gene ambiguous. The CDR3 has 15 residues. Trimming removed 4 bases from V and 0 bases from J, with 12 bases in between. The CDR3 DNA reads TGTGCCAGCAGTTCGAGGTCTTTAGCTAACTATGGCTACACCTTC. This translates into CASSSRSLANYGYTF.

This clonotype was recorded only once. The chain couples TRBV20-1 to TRBJ1-2, with D unresolved. Germline V lookup: CDR1 DFQATT, CDR2 SNEGSKA (reference sequence). Trimming pared 1 base from V and 3 bases from J, leaving 6 bases between. The CDR3 has 12 residues. The DNA for the CDR3 is TGCAGTGCTAGAGCGAAAGACTATGGCTACACCTTC. It codes for CSARAKDYGYTF.

V usage is TRBV28 and J usage is TRBJ1-5; a weak D match, TRBD1 (5 bases). Germline V CDR1 and CDR2: MDHEN, SYDVKM. V shed 5 bases and J shed 6 bases, with 17 bases lying between them. The CDR3 sequence is 15 residues long. DNA for the CDR3: TGTGCCAGCAGTCCTGGGAACAGGTGGGGTCAGCCCCAGCATTTT. Protein: CASSPGNRWGQPQHF.

This clonotype was seen many times. The rearrangement uses TRBV12-3 or TRBV12-4 and TRBJ2-3, with a possible D match to TRBD1 (6 bases). V was cut by 6 bases and J by 4 bases, with 17 bases left in between. This CDR3 has 15 residues. The CDR3 coding sequence is TGTGCCAGCAGCCGTACAGGGAGTTCCCCAGATACGCAGTATTTT. Translating it yields CASSRTGSSPDTQYF.

The chain employs TRBV12-3 or TRBV12-4 and TRBJ2-1; D is undetermined. The V gene lost 5 bases and the J gene lost 9 bases, with 14 bases spanning the gap. The CDR3 runs 13 residues. The CDR3 is CASSGIQIFEQFF. The CDR3 DNA reads TGTGCCAGCAGTGGAATACAGATTTTTGAGCAGTTCTTC.

This clonotype has more than one count but fewer than ten. DNA of the CDR3: TGTGCCAGCAGCTTAACAGGGGGCTTTGATGGCTACACCTTC. This translates into CASSLTGGFDGYTF. The chain is built from TRBV7-3 and TRBJ1-2, with 7 bases aligning to TRBD1. Germline loops: CDR1 SGHTA, CDR2 FQGTGA. The ends lost 0 bases at V and 6 bases at J; junction bases unmatched: 4. The CDR3 sequence is 14 residues long.

The rearrangement uses TRBV5-1 and TRBJ2-1, with 9 bases matching TRBD2. In germline, CDR1 is SGHRS, CDR2 YFSETQ. The CDR3 contains 14 residues. Trimming took 7 bases from V and 5 from J; bases not matched to a gene: 7. This CDR3 reads CASSAGGGNNEQFF. As DNA, the CDR3 is TGCGCCAGCTCAGCGGGGGGCGGAAACAATGAGCAGTTCTTC.